This T cell receptor beta chain was found in a study of T cell repertoires in cytomegalovirus infection. Study observations and caveats: Totalled public TCR beta family frequency picked out people who carried CMV plus the relevant HLA. Across the ex vivo response, the dominant clonotypes were HLA-C-restricted CMV-specific TCR beta clonotypes.

Via MiXCR, TCRdb re-called the reads, giving one row per CDR3 protein. The sample lists about 490,000 distinct CDR3 sequences, 26% occurring once. The ends lost 1 base at V and 3 bases at J; junction bases unmatched: 12. The germline V gene encodes CDR1 SGHAT and CDR2 FQDESV (reference sequence). This CDR3 is 17 amino acids long. Note on this clonotype: What it binds is unknown.

Input material: PBMCs. J is TRBJ2-7 and V is TRBV11-1; 7 bases line up with TRBD2. The clonotype originates from a human donor in good health (CMV status not recorded). Some clones in this sample may be carry-over from other donors' samples. The DNA of the CDR3 is TGTGCCAGCAGCTTAGAGGTTTCGGTGAGCGGGGTCTACGAGCAGTACTTC. Its protein product is CASSLEVSVSGVYEQYF.